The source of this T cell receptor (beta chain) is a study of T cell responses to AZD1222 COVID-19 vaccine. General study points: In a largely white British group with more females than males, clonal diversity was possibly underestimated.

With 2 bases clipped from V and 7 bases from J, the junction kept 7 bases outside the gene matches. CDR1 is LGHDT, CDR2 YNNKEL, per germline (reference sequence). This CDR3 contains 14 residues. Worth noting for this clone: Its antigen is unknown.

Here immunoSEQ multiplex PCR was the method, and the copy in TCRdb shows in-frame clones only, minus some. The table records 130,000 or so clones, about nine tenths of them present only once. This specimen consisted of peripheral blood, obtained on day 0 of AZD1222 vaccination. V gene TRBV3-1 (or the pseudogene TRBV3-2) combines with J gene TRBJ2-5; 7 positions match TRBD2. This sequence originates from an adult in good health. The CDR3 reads CASSQSAGEGTQYF. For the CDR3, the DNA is TGTGCCAGCAGCCAATCGGCGGGAGAGGGGACCCAGTACTTC.